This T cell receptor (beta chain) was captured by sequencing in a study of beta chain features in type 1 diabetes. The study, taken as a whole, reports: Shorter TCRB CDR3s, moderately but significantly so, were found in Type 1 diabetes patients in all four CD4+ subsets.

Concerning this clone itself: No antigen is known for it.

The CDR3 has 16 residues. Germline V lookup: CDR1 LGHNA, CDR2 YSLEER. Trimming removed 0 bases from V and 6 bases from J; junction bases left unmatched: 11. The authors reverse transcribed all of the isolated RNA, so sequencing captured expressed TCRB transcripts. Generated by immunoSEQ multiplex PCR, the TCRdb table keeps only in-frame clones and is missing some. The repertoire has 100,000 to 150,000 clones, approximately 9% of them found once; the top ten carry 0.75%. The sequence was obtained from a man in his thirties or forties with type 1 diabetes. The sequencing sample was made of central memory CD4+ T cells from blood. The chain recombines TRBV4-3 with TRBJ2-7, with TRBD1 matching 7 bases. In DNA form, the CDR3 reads TGCGCCAGCAGCCAAGATTCTAACAGGGGTGCGGTCGAGCAGTACTTC. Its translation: CASSQDSNRGAVEQYF.